This T cell receptor (beta chain) was captured in a study of T cells in Graves' hyperthyroidism and ophthalmopathy. RNA transcripts served as the template for amplifying TCR beta CDR3 regions. During a first-round RT-PCR of the TCR CDR3, the HTBI primer set was used. Each CDR3 protein gets one entry after TCRdb re-called the multiplex PCR reads with MiXCR. The sample consists of a few hundred thousand distinct CDR3 sequences, approximately 15% of them appearing once. A remark on this clonotype: A much more abundant neighbour one base away suggests this may be a read error.

The sequenced material came from blood. This TCR was sampled from a woman aged 25 to 39 with Graves' ophthalmopathy.

CDR3 region: CASNSGLTQETQYF. The CDR3 DNA reads as TGTGCCAGCAACTCGGGACTGACCCAAGAGACCCAGTACTTC. The J gene is TRBJ2-5, the V gene TRBV25-1; tentative D call: TRBD2 (6 bases). Germline V gives CDR1 MGHDK, CDR2 SYGVNS. V was pared by 7 bases and J by 1 base, with 13 bases between. The CDR3 spans 14 residues.